The 32 T cell receptor beta chains reported below all come from one sample, sequenced in a study of T-cell memory formation after mild COVID-19. Using its own MiXCR run on the 5' RACE reads, TCRdb lists one record per CDR3 protein. The table includes under 150,000 distinct CDR3 sequences, roughly 15% detected once. Sequenced sample: PBMCs or a T cell subset sorted from them (not recorded which). These receptors all come from an adult woman who had mild COVID-19 (a few samples of this study predate the infection). Cell type and time point are not known.

This rearrangement joins TRBV7-3 to TRBJ2-3; D gene unclear. V lost 5 bases and J 6 bases, leaving 6 bases between the germline ends. The germline CDR1 and CDR2 sequences are SGHTA and FQGTGA. This CDR3 region has 11 residues. The CDR3 reads CASSISDTQYF. The CDR3, as DNA: TGTGCCAGCAGCATTTCCGATACGCAGTATTTT.

V gene TRBV4-2 combines with J gene TRBJ2-3; D gene uncertain. The CDR3 contains 12 residues. V was pared by 3 bases and J by 3 bases, with 4 bases between. The V gene's germline CDR1 is LGHNA and CDR2 YNFKEQ. Here the CDR3 DNA reads TGTGCCAGCAGCCAGGCAACAGATACGCAGTATTTT. Translating gives CASSQATDTQYF.

This rearrangement joins TRBV13 to TRBJ2-2, with 7 bases fitting TRBD1. The ends lost 4 bases at V and 9 bases at J; junction bases unmatched: 8. The CDR3 runs 14 residues. The V gene's germline CDR1 is PRHDT and CDR2 FYEKMQ (reference sequence). CDR3 amino acids: CASSSTGDHRELFF. The CDR3 DNA reads TGTGCCAGCAGCTCAACAGGGGATCACCGGGAGCTGTTTTTT.

The sample holds a few counts of this clonotype. The rearrangement uses TRBV6-5 and TRBJ2-7; D unresolved. This CDR3 has 16 residues. V lost 2 bases and J 1 base, leaving 15 bases between the germline ends. The germline V gene encodes CDR1 MNHEY and CDR2 SVGAGI. CDR3 bases: TGTGCCAGCAGTTACAGGTCTTACTCTAGGTCCTACGAGCAGTACTTC. It codes for CASSYRSYSRSYEQYF.

Points on this clonotype: This may stem from a read error, because a much larger clone lies one nucleotide away. V gene TRBV24-1 combines with J gene TRBJ2-3; weak D call: TRBD2 (5 bases). This CDR3 has 14 amino acids. Germline lookup yields CDR1 KGHDR and CDR2 SFDVKD. CDR3 nucleotide sequence: TGTTCCACCAGTGATGGAGGCAGCACAGATACGCAGTATTTT. Translation gives CSTSDGGSTDTQYF.

This clonotype has a count of ten or more. The chain combines TRBV20-1 with TRBJ2-7; no reliable D call. V gave up 0 bases and J gave up 6 bases, with 15 bases separating them. Germline V gives CDR1 DFQATT, CDR2 SNEGSKA (reference sequence). The CDR3 has 14 amino acids. In DNA form, the CDR3 reads TGCAGTGCTAGAGATCGATTAAGGAGAGGCGAGCAGTACTTC. Protein product: CSARDRLRRGEQYF.

This clonotype was seen a handful of times. This chain connects TRBV29-1 to TRBJ2-5; maybe TRBD2 (6 bases). Germline-derived CDR1 and CDR2 are SQVTM and ANQGSEA. The V end lost 3 bases, the J end lost 1 base, and 9 bases lay between the germline ends. This CDR3 contains 13 residues. The CDR3 region is CSVDAGIQETQYF. CDR3 nucleotides: TGCAGCGTTGACGCGGGGATCCAAGAGACCCAGTACTTC.

The V and J genes are TRBV20-1 and TRBJ1-1; D ambiguous. Trimming took 5 bases from V and 3 from J, leaving 13 bases between them. CDR1 DFQATT and CDR2 SNEGSKA come from the germline V gene (reference sequence). The CDR3 totals 13 residues. CDR3 nucleotides: TGCAGTGCTGCCCCCGCGCTGGACACTGAAGCTTTCTTT. Its protein is CSAAPALDTEAFF.

This clonotype occurred many times. The rearrangement joins TRBV10-3 to TRBJ1-1, with 7 positions matching TRBD1. This CDR3 is 17 amino acids long. CDR1 is ENHRY, CDR2 SYGVKD, per germline. The junction had 10 bases not matched to a gene; V was cut back by 0 bases and J by 3 bases. This chain's CDR3 is CAISESGTAHAYTEAFF. The CDR3 bases are TGTGCCATCAGTGAGTCCGGGACAGCCCATGCCTACACTGAAGCTTTCTTT.

A few counts support this clonotype. J is TRBJ2-3 and V is TRBV5-1; 8 bases fit TRBD1. CDR1 is SGHRS, CDR2 YFSETQ, per germline. The CDR3 sequence is 13 residues long. V lost 4 bases, J lost 3 bases, and 1 base stayed unmatched. CDR3 nucleotides: TGCGCCAGCAGCCGGGACAGGACAGATACGCAGTATTTT. Protein: CASSRDRTDTQYF.

The gene calls are TRBV5-6 and TRBJ2-7; D perhaps matches TRBD2 (5 bases). Trimming removed 1 base from V and 0 bases from J, with 8 bases in between. The CDR3 loop spans 14 amino acids. Germline assignment: CDR1 SGHDT and CDR2 YYEEEE. The chain's CDR3 is CASSLFGSSYEQYF. Written as DNA, the CDR3 is TGTGCCAGCAGCTTGTTTGGGAGCTCCTACGAGCAGTACTTC.

This clonotype was recorded at least ten times. The rearrangement joins TRBV7-2 to TRBJ1-5; D remains ambiguous. CDR3 length: 13 amino acids. Trimming took 2 bases from V and 2 from J, leaving 4 bases between them. CDR1 is SGHTA and CDR2 is FQGNSA in the germline V gene. CDR3 sequence (DNA): TGTGCCAGCAGCTTACGAGGCAATCAGCCCCAGCATTTT. It translates to CASSLRGNQPQHF.

The chain uses TRBV2 and TRBJ2-7, with D possibly matching TRBD1 (6 bases). The CDR3 is 15 amino acids. V lost 11 bases, J lost 0 bases, and 20 bases lay in between. The V gene's germline CDR1 is SNHLY and CDR2 FYNNEI. The CDR3 loop is CACTQGHIPSYEQYF. Here the CDR3 DNA reads TGTGCCTGCACGCAGGGACATATACCCTCCTACGAGCAGTACTTC. Looking up the rest from reference TRBV2 and TRBJ2-7 gives the full variable domain: EPEVTQTPSHQVTQMGQEVILRCVPISNHLYFYWYRQILGQKVEFLVSFYNNEISEKSEIFDDQFSVERPDGSNFTLKIRSTKLEDSAMYFCACTQGHIPSYEQYFGPGTRLTVT.

J is TRBJ2-3 and V is TRBV4-1, with TRBD2 as a possible D gene (5 bases). The CDR3 is 14 residues long. Germline values: CDR1 MGHRA, CDR2 YSYEKL. Trimming left V 1 base short and J 3 bases short, with 8 bases between. The CDR3 sequence: CASSQGRGTDTQYF. The CDR3 DNA is TGCGCCAGCAGCCAAGGACGGGGTACAGATACGCAGTATTTT.

This clonotype was counted a few times. The chain links TRBV19 to TRBJ2-2, with 14 bases fitting TRBD2. V shed 5 bases and J 1 base; nucleotides not matched to a gene: 3. The CDR3 has 17 residues. Germline lookup yields CDR1 LNHDA and CDR2 SQIVND (reference sequence). The DNA for the CDR3 is TGTGCCAGTAGTCGTGGACTAGCGGGAGGGAACACCGGGGAGCTGTTTTTT. Its protein is CASSRGLAGGNTGELFF.

This clonotype was detected only a few times. The V gene is TRBV5-5, the J gene TRBJ2-1, with 10 bases aligning to TRBD2. Trimming removed 1 base from V and 1 base from J; junction bases left unmatched: 2. This CDR3 has 16 amino acids. In germline, CDR1 is SGHKS, CDR2 YYEKEE (reference sequence). The CDR3 region is CASSLLSGRSYNEQFF. The CDR3 DNA is TGTGCCAGCAGCTTGCTTAGCGGGAGGTCCTACAATGAGCAGTTCTTC. Full variable domain (remainder filled in from reference TRBV5-5 and TRBJ2-1): DAGVTQSPTHLIKTRGQQVTLRCSPISGHKSVSWYQQVLGQGPQFIFQYYEKEERGRGNFPDRFSARQFPNYSSELNVNALLLGDSALYLCASSLLSGRSYNEQFFGPGTRLTVL.

This clonotype was observed a handful of times. The chain uses TRBV4-1 and TRBJ2-5; a weak D match, TRBD1 (5 bases). CDR3 length: 15 residues. V gave up 1 base and J gave up 5 bases, with 14 bases separating them. Germline CDR1 MGHRA, CDR2 YSYEKL. CDR3 coding DNA: TGCGCCAGCAGCCAAGGTTACAGGACCGCGGAGACCCAGTACTTC. Amino acid sequence: CASSQGYRTAETQYF.

This chain connects TRBV13 to TRBJ2-4, with D hard to call. Germline lookup yields CDR1 PRHDT and CDR2 FYEKMQ (reference sequence). The CDR3 sequence is 15 residues long. Deletions cut 6 bases from V and 2 bases from J, with 14 bases between. The CDR3 DNA is TGTGCCAGCAGTTTCCCCCAGACAACCAAAAACATTCAGTACTTC. Protein product: CASSFPQTTKNIQYF.

The chain carries TRBV29-1 and TRBJ2-2, with TRBD1 identical over 7 bases. The CDR3 sequence is 16 residues long. CDR1 is SQVTM, CDR2 ANQGSEA, per germline. Trimming cost V 4 bases and J 0 bases; bases outside gene matches: 8. The CDR3 loop reads CSVGFRDSTNTGELFF. As DNA, the CDR3 is TGCAGCGTTGGATTCCGGGACAGTACGAACACCGGGGAGCTGTTTTTT.

This clonotype was picked up many times. The J gene is TRBJ2-1, the V gene TRBV27; 13 nucleotides align to TRBD2. Per the germline V gene, CDR1 is MNHEY and CDR2 is SMNVEV (reference sequence). This CDR3 comprises 15 residues. After removal of 2 bases from V and 9 bases from J, the junction contained 4 bases not matched to a gene. The DNA of the CDR3 is TGTGCCAGCAGTTTAACTAGCGGGGGGGTTAGTGAGCAGTTCTTC. Protein sequence: CASSLTSGGVSEQFF.

This clonotype showed up just a few times. The rearrangement joins TRBV15 to TRBJ2-1; D is unresolved. V lost 0 bases and J 4 bases, leaving 7 bases between the germline ends. The CDR3 loop spans 14 amino acids. Germline V gene lookup returns CDR1 LNHNV and CDR2 YYDKDF (reference sequence). The DNA of the CDR3 is TGTGCCACCAGCAGAGATCGTCAATACAATGAGCAGTTCTTC. Translated: CATSRDRQYNEQFF.

This clonotype was detected ten times or more. V gene TRBV20-1 combines with J gene TRBJ2-5; D perhaps matches TRBD2 (6 bases). The CDR3 sequence is 13 residues long. From germline, CDR1 is DFQATT and CDR2 SNEGSKA (reference sequence). Trimming took off 4 bases at V and 4 bases at J, with 13 bases between the two ends. In DNA, the CDR3 is TGCAGTGCTAACCTTCCAGCGGGAGAGACCCAGTACTTC. Amino acid sequence: CSANLPAGETQYF.

This clonotype was picked up many times. CDR3 nucleotide sequence: TGTGCCAGCAGTTTGGCCCCGGGGGGCCCGAATGAGCAGTTCTTC. It codes for CASSLAPGGPNEQFF. The chain carries TRBV12-3 or TRBV12-4 and TRBJ2-1, with TRBD2 as a possible D gene (7 bases). The V end was cut by 3 bases, the J end by 7 bases, with 16 bases between. The CDR3 has 15 amino acids.

This clonotype was counted a few times. The chain carries TRBV5-6 and TRBJ2-5; D gene uncertain. Trimming cost V 5 bases and J 4 bases, with 9 bases left between them. The CDR3 consists of 12 residues. CDR1 is SGHDT and CDR2 is YYEEEE in the germline V gene. CDR3 in DNA: TGTGCCAGCAGTCGGGCACTAGAGACCCAGTACTTC. Its protein is CASSRALETQYF.

The V and J genes are TRBV14 and TRBJ2-7; TRBD1 aligns across 9 bases. With 4 bases clipped from V and 6 bases from J, the junction kept 10 bases outside the gene matches. CDR1 SGHDN and CDR2 FVKESK come from the germline V gene. This CDR3 contains 15 residues. CDR3 in DNA: TGTGCCAGCAGCCGTAACTACGGGACAGGGACCGAGCAGTACTTC. Translating gives CASSRNYGTGTEQYF.

The V call is TRBV6-1, the J call TRBJ1-2, with no clear D. V lost 5 bases to trimming and J lost 1 base, with 11 bases between them. Per the germline V gene, CDR1 is MNHNS and CDR2 is SASEGT. This CDR3 is built from 14 residues. The CDR3 DNA follows: TGTGCCAGCAGTACCTATTCCCTTAACTATGGCTACACCTTC. Residues: CASSTYSLNYGYTF.

This clonotype was observed many times. The chain combines TRBV3-1 with TRBJ2-2; D is unclear. The CDR3 runs to 17 residues. CDR1 is LGHDT, CDR2 YNNKEL, per germline (reference sequence). The V end was cut by 3 bases, the J end by 3 bases, with 17 bases between. CDR3 sequence reads: CASSHGLGQLDTGELFF. DNA of the CDR3: TGTGCCAGCAGCCACGGTTTGGGTCAGCTTGACACCGGGGAGCTGTTTTTT.

This chain joins TRBV6-5 and TRBJ1-1, with a possible D match to TRBD1 (6 bases). The CDR3 is 12 amino acids. V lost 6 bases and J 10 bases, leaving 15 bases between the germline ends. Germline V gives CDR1 MNHEY, CDR2 SVGAGI. The CDR3 reads CASSYGGAGAFF. The CDR3 bases are TGTGCCAGCAGCTACGGGGGGGCTGGAGCTTTCTTT.

In this sample, this clonotype turned up a few times. CDR3 region: CASSWGDQGGDTQYF. CDR3 in DNA: TGCGCCAGCAGCTGGGGGGACCAAGGCGGGGATACGCAGTATTTT. The chain recombines TRBV5-1 with TRBJ2-3; a weak D match, TRBD2 (6 bases). There are 15 residues in the CDR3. Germline values: CDR1 SGHRS, CDR2 YFSETQ. V was cut by 3 bases and J by 6 bases, with 17 bases left in between.

The chain uses TRBV5-6 and TRBJ2-2; D is undetermined. V was cut by 3 bases and J by 6 bases, with 6 bases left in between. Germline values: CDR1 SGHDT, CDR2 YYEEEE. The CDR3 runs to 12 residues. The CDR3 protein is CASSWAAGELFF. The CDR3 DNA is TGTGCCAGCAGCTGGGCTGCCGGGGAGCTGTTTTTT.

The genes are TRBV4-3 and TRBJ2-7; D gene ambiguous. V lost 6 bases and J lost 2, with 14 bases in between. The CDR3 spans 14 residues. From germline, CDR1 is LGHNA and CDR2 YSLEER. The CDR3 DNA reads as TGCGCCAGCAGTTCGACATTGGGGACCTACGAGCAGTACTTC. This translates into CASSSTLGTYEQYF.

This chain links TRBV4-2 with TRBJ2-3; 8 bases map to TRBD1. In germline, CDR1 is LGHNA, CDR2 YNFKEQ. V lost 4 bases, J lost 0 bases, and 6 bases stayed unmatched. The CDR3 spans 16 residues. CDR3 bases: TGTGCCAGCAGCCGTGGACAGGGTGTTAGCACAGATACGCAGTATTTT. Translation: CASSRGQGVSTDTQYF.